These 14 T cell receptor beta chains were all obtained from the same sample, sequenced in a study of shared clonotypes between healthy human individuals. The method was immunoSEQ multiplex PCR; TCRdb's version includes in-frame clones alone and lacks a portion of them. The sample has about 520,000 clones, over 70% seen once. Specimen: PBMCs. These receptor sequences come from a woman aged 40 to 50 in good health. Some clones in this sample may be carry-over from other donors' samples.

In nucleotides, the CDR3 is TGTGCCAGCAGAGGGACAGGGACCTCCTACGAGCAGTACTTC. Translating gives CASRGTGTSYEQYF. V gene TRBV2 combines with J gene TRBJ2-7; 9 bases line up with TRBD1. The CDR3 length is 14 residues. The V gene's germline CDR1 is SNHLY and CDR2 FYNNEI. J lost 0 bases, V lost 6 bases, and 3 bases had no gene match.

The CDR3 reads CASKETGEGKTQYF. DNA for the CDR3: TGTGCCAGTAAGGAGACGGGCGAAGGAAAGACCCAGTACTTC. The chain carries TRBV19 and TRBJ2-5, with no clear D. The germline gives CDR1 LNHDA, CDR2 SQIVND (reference sequence). CDR3 length: 14 residues. V lost 7 bases, J lost 6 bases, and 18 bases lay in between.

This clone was seen repeatedly, ten times or more. This specimen includes other DNA sequences encoding the same CDR3. The V call is TRBV10-3, the J call TRBJ2-1; D is unclear. The CDR3 covers 16 residues. CDR1 and CDR2 (germline): ENHRY, SYGVKD. V gave up 0 bases and J gave up 0 bases, with 9 bases separating them. In DNA, the CDR3 is TGTGCCATCAGTGAGTCGGTCACCCGCTCCTACAATGAGCAGTTCTTC. This translates into CAISESVTRSYNEQFF.

The chain is built from TRBV5-1 and TRBJ2-3; 7 bases match TRBD2. Per the germline V gene, CDR1 is SGHRS and CDR2 is YFSETQ. This CDR3 region has 16 residues. V was pared by 4 bases and J by 0 bases, with 8 bases of the junction left unmatched. CDR3 nucleotides: TGCGCCAGCAGCCAGGTGGGGACTATCAGCACAGATACGCAGTATTTT. This gives the protein CASSQVGTISTDTQYF.

The CDR3 loop is CASSTATGLPYEQYF. The CDR3 region has the DNA TGTGCCAGTAGTACGGCGACAGGCTTACCCTACGAGCAGTACTTC. The chain recombines TRBV19 with TRBJ2-7; TRBD1 is a possible D gene (6 bases). CDR3 length: 15 amino acids. V lost 4 bases to trimming and J lost 2 bases, with 15 bases between them. Germline assignment: CDR1 LNHDA and CDR2 SQIVND (reference sequence).

As regards this clone: A far larger clone is one base from this, pointing to a likely read error. The chain uses TRBV10-2 and TRBJ2-5, with 11 positions matching TRBD2. This CDR3 has 16 amino acids. The germline V gene encodes CDR1 WSHSY and CDR2 SAAADI. V gave up 4 bases and J gave up 8 bases; unmatched junction bases: 12. DNA for the CDR3: TGCGCCAGCAGTGCCCTACTAGCGGGAGAAGGAGATACCCAGTACTTC. The encoded protein is CASSALLAGEGDTQYF.

CDR3 residues: CASSLVSGSPPGELFF. The CDR3 coding sequence is TGTGCCAGCAGCCTCGTAAGCGGGAGTCCTCCCGGGGAGCTGTTTTTT. This rearrangement joins TRBV7-3 to TRBJ2-2; TRBD2 aligns across 8 bases. The CDR3 has 16 amino acids. Per the germline V gene, CDR1 is SGHTA and CDR2 is FQGTGA. V shed 5 bases and J 6 bases; nucleotides not matched to a gene: 11.

This chain uses TRBV29-1 with TRBJ2-1; a weak D match, TRBD2 (6 bases). This CDR3 is built from 15 residues. Trimming took 5 bases from V and 3 from J, leaving 17 bases between them. Germline V CDR1 and CDR2: SQVTM, ANQGSEA. CDR3 loop: CSVPIGTLVYNEQFF. The DNA of the CDR3 is TGCAGCGTTCCCATCGGGACTCTAGTCTACAATGAGCAGTTCTTC.

As regards this clone: This likely reflects a read error, since a far larger clone is one base away. This same CDR3 is encoded by further DNA sequences in the sample. The J gene is TRBJ2-2, the V gene TRBV11-2; D ambiguous. Per germline, CDR1 SGHAT and CDR2 FQNNGV. This CDR3 has 14 amino acids. With 0 bases removed from V and 6 bases from J, the gap between germline ends came to 8 bases. CDR3 DNA sequence: TGTGCCAGCAGCTTAGAGCGTGGGGCCGGGGAGCTGTTTTTT. The encoded protein is CASSLERGAGELFF.

V is TRBV7-9 and J is TRBJ2-3, with D perhaps TRBD1 (7 bases). V was shortened by 5 bases and J by 3 bases, with 12 bases between the two germline ends. This CDR3 has 14 residues. Germline loops: CDR1 SEHNR, CDR2 FQNEAQ (reference sequence). The CDR3 is CASSQGGETDTQYF. The CDR3 DNA sequence: TGTGCCAGCAGCCAGGGGGGCGAGACAGATACGCAGTATTTT.

This sequence joins TRBV28 and TRBJ2-1; D possibly uses TRBD1 or TRBD2 (6 bases each). This CDR3 has 17 amino acids. Germline CDR1 is MDHEN and CDR2 is SYDVKM. V gave up 6 bases and J gave up 0 bases, with 18 bases separating them. The CDR3 reads CASRRGGLASSYNEQFF. The CDR3 region has the DNA TGTGCCAGCAGGAGAGGGGGACTCGCCAGCTCCTACAATGAGCAGTTCTTC. Using reference TRBV28 and TRBJ2-1 for the parts outside the CDR3, the full variable domain is DVKVTQSSRYLVKRTGEKVFLECVQDMDHENMFWYRQDPGLGLRLIYFSYDVKMKEKGDIPEGYSVSREKKERFSLILESASTNQTSMYLCASRRGGLASSYNEQFFGPGTRLTVL.

As to this clone: A far larger clone is just one base off, so this is likely a read error. CDR3 region: CARSFTGTDTQYF. Here the CDR3 DNA reads TGCGCCCGCAGCTTTACAGGGACAGATACGCAGTATTTT. The chain employs TRBV5-1 and TRBJ2-3; perhaps TRBD1 as D (6 bases). The CDR3 length is 13 residues. CDR1 and CDR2 from the germline V gene are SGHRS and YFSETQ.

The rearrangement uses TRBV9 and TRBJ2-1, with 8 bases that match TRBD2. The CDR3 length is 16 residues. Trimming at V came to 0 bases and at J to 5 bases, leaving 7 bases not matched to a gene. The V gene's germline CDR1 is SGDLS and CDR2 YYNGEE. CDR3 region: CASSVVGGRSHNEQFF. The CDR3 DNA reads as TGTGCCAGCAGCGTAGTGGGCGGGAGGTCCCACAATGAGCAGTTCTTC.

Only a few counts were recorded for this clone. This chain uses TRBV30 with TRBJ1-4, with D tentatively TRBD1 (6 bases). Trimming removed 0 bases from V and 7 bases from J, with 12 bases in between. Per the germline V gene, CDR1 is GTSNPN and CDR2 is SVGIG (reference sequence). CDR3 length: 14 residues. The CDR3: CAWSVGQTFEKLFF. The CDR3 DNA reads as TGTGCCTGGAGTGTAGGACAGACATTTGAAAAACTGTTTTTT.